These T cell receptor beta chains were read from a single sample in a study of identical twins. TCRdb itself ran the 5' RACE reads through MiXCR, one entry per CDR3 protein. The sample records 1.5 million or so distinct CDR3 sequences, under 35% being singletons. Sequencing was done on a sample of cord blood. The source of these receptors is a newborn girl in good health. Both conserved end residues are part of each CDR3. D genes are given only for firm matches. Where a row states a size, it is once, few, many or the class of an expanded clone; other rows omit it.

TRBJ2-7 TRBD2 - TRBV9 CASSVLAEYNEQYF TGTGCCAGCAGCGTACTAGCGGAGTACAATGAGCAGTACTTC
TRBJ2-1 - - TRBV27 CASSLGRSPQFF TGTGCCAGCAGTTTGGGGCGGAGCCCGCAGTTCTTC
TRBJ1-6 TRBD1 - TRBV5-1 CASSMGQPHNSPPHF TGCGCCAGCAGCATGGGACAGCCACATAATTCACCCCCCCACTTT
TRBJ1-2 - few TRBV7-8 CASSVRVWDSQSNYGYTF TGTGCCAGCAGCGTAAGAGTATGGGACTCGCAGTCTAACTATGGCTACACCTTC
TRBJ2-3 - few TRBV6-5 CASSYRGMGTDTQYF TGTGCCAGCAGTTACAGGGGAATGGGCACAGATACGCAGTATTTT
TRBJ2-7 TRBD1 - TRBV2 CASSLSWGQDFSYEQYF TGTGCCAGCAGTTTGAGTTGGGGACAGGACTTCTCCTACGAGCAGTACTTC
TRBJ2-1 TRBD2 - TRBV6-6 CASSSTTSGRAEQFF TGTGCCAGCAGTTCGACGACTAGCGGGAGGGCTGAGCAGTTCTTC
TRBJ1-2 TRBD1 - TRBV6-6 CTSSYLDRANYGYTF TGTACCAGCAGTTACTTGGACAGGGCTAACTATGGCTACACCTTC
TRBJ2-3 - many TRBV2 CASSEATDTQYF TGTGCCAGCAGTGAAGCCACAGATACGCAGTATTTT
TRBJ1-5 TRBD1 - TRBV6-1 CASPDRGWNQPQHF TGTGCCAGCCCCGACAGGGGTTGGAATCAGCCCCAGCATTTT
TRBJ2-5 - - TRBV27 CASSRRGWQETQYF TGTGCCAGCAGTCGACGGGGGTGGCAAGAGACCCAGTACTTC
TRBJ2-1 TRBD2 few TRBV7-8 CASRKTLAGYNEQFF TGTGCCAGCAGGAAGACATTAGCGGGCTACAATGAGCAGTTCTTC
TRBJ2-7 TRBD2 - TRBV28 CASSLGVAGLYEQYF TGTGCCAGCAGTTTAGGGGTAGCGGGACTCTACGAGCAGTACTTC
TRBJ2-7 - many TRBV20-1 CSARRASHEQYF TGCAGTGCTAGAAGGGCGAGCCACGAGCAGTACTTC
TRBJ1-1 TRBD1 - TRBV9 CASSTGGQGLNTEAFF TGTGCCAGCAGCACAGGGGGCCAGGGGCTGAACACTGAAGCTTTCTTT
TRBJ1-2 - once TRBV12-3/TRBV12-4 CASRRSTGNYGYTF TGTGCCAGCAGGCGTAGCACAGGAAACTATGGCTACACCTTC
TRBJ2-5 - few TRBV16 CASSQSSDQETQYF TGTGCCAGCAGCCAATCCTCCGACCAAGAGACCCAGTACTTC